This TCR beta chain was documented in a study of blood T cell repertoires in COVID-19. Study in general: Researchers got acute and convalescent COVID-19 samples from the United States, Italy and Spain. PBMCs, B-cell-depleted T cells, or T cells provided the cDNA or gDNA that made up the material.

The germline gives CDR1 SGHAT, CDR2 FQNNGV. Trimming left V 5 bases short and J 6 bases short, with 15 bases between. The CDR3 contains 14 residues. As processed by the authors: The authors estimated nucleated cell counts from reference gene primer amplification. Repertoires were generated with immunoSEQ multiplex PCR, while TCRdb's copy carries only in-frame clones and drops some. The V and J calls and clone size come from that table; D and trimming were worked out from the DNA. The sample lists hundreds of thousands of clones; 87% were seen once. The material sequenced was peripheral blood. The chain joins TRBV11-2 to TRBJ2-3; tentative D call: TRBD2 (5 bases). The receptor's source is a man in his late teens or twenties with active or convalescent COVID-19. CDR3 bases: TGTGCCAGCAGCCTTCACCCCGGCGGGGATACGCAGTATTTT. It is translated as CASSLHPGGDTQYF. Full variable domain (rest looked up from reference TRBV11-2 and TRBJ2-3): EAGVAQSPRYKIIEKRQSVAFWCNPISGHATLYWYQQILGQGPKLLIQFQNNGVVDDSQLPKDRFSAERLKGVDSTLKIQPAKLEDSAVYLCASSLHPGGDTQYFGPGTRLTVL.